This TCR beta chain was captured by sequencing in a study of CD8+ T cells in alopecia areata (dated 2018 in TCRdb). About the investigation overall: The treated patients, all with moderate-to-severe alopecia areata, were enrolled in an open-label pilot trial of oral tofacitinib given at 5 to 10 mg twice daily. Tofacitinib was given for 6 to 18 months, followed by 6 months of follow-up off drug to assess delayed response and recurrence. The study used high-throughput TCRbeta sequencing to examine T cell clonal expansion in alopecia areata, in both the C3H/HeJ mouse model and human patients. Human TCRbeta sequencing covered scalp tissue and sorted CD4+ and CD8+ peripheral blood T cells from patchy and totalis/universalis alopecia areata patients and healthy controls. Tofacitinib-treated patients had biopsies at baseline and at 4 and 24 weeks of treatment, with a later scalp biopsy in several patients. Scalp clonality was compared among normal scalp (n=4), patchy alopecia areata scalp (n=8), and alopecia totalis/universalis scalp (n=8). The RNA source kit depended on sample type: the PAXgene miRNA kit for fixed scalp, the miRNeasy kit for PBMCs, and the RNeasy kit for mouse skin. TCRbeta CDR3 regions were amplified by immunoSEQ multiplex PCR with 35 Vbeta forward and 13 Jbeta reverse primers.

Paper-wide results and their limitations: Shared TCR sequences between patients were less evident than in mice, which may be partly attributable to HLA diversity in the patient population. Compared with normal scalp, lesional scalp had higher clonality and more expanded CD8+ clones, particularly in alopecia totalis/universalis, a pattern that suggests antigenic drive. Unlike mouse skin, which is dominated by gammadelta T cells, normal human skin has resident alphabeta T cells that are also sequenced, and this complicates analysis of the scalp TCR repertoire.

Libraries were constructed by the immunoSEQ multiplex PCR assay. To provide template for TCR sequencing, every sample had RNA extracted and reverse transcribed into cDNA. SuperScript III was used to make first-strand cDNA, primed with a 2:1 mix of oligo-dT and random hexamers. A synthetic immune receptor repertoire was used to assess amplification bias, and residual bias was removed computationally. The authors' pipeline ran thus. Raw reads were preprocessed for error removal, and CDR3 was defined according to IMGT conventions as running from the conserved cysteine to phenylalanine. Clonality was computed by normalizing Shannon entropy by log2 of the number of productive unique TCRs and subtracting the result from 1. Whether scalp clones were CD4 or CD8 was inferred by matching scalp TCRbeta sequences against CD4 and CD8 repertoires sorted from blood. The table was pulled from immuneACCESS by TCRdb, which kept in-frame rearrangements only. Such tables lose some clones; where checked, under half of the loss comes from unresolved V genes, and the rest has no known cause. V and J calls and clone size are those listed in that table; D and trimming were worked out from the DNA. The sample table lists roughly 200,000 clones, roughly 60% of them with a count of one. The top ten clones comprise 1.5% to 2% of the sample.

The CDR3, from cysteine to phenylalanine, totals 15 residues. This entry keeps only the CDR3 DNA: 45 bases, framed from base 1. The germline V gene provides CDR1 SGDLS and CDR2 YYNGEE. What the time point label conveys for this sample: baseline before oral tofacitinib. From alopecia areata patients, peripheral blood was collected along with lesional scalp punch biopsies. PBMCs were isolated by density centrifugation and stained for CD3, CD4 and CD8, after which CD4+ and CD8+ T cells were sorted on a FACSAria. As regards this clone: The target of this receptor is not known. No base quality information exists; no much larger clone differs at one position.

This material consisted of CD4+ T cells sorted from blood, taken at week 0. The clonotype was recovered from a human donor with alopecia areata. The chain links TRBV9 with TRBJ2-5; TRBD1 matches 12 bases in the middle. The last part of the DNA fits TRBJ2-7 better; the J call may be wrong. CDR3 loop: CASSPRDRGRHEQYF. The nucleotide sequence is TGTGCCAGCAGCCCGCGGGACAGGGGGCGGCACGAGCAGTACTTC.